One sample yielded the 27 T cell receptor beta chains listed below, sequenced in a study of T cell clonality in common variable immunodeficiency. Study-wide findings and caveats: Common variable immunodeficiency TCR beta sequences reportedly had fewer deletions and N-nucleotide insertions.

Sequencing was performed with immunoSEQ multiplex PCR; in TCRdb, only in-frame clones are kept and a portion is missing. The repertoire consists of approximately 20,000 clones, none detected only once. Antigens of these TCRs are unknown. The specimen was peripheral blood mononuclear cells. The receptors here all came from a human donor with common variable immunodeficiency.

In the case of this clone: Read data end 3 residues before the CDR3 end; the end is taken from the germline J gene. The chain carries TRBV18 and TRBJ1-2; possibly TRBD1 for D (6 bases). This CDR3 contains 13 residues. CDR1 KGHSH and CDR2 LQKENI come from the germline V gene. V was cut by 4 bases and J by 4 bases, with 10 bases left in between. The CDR3 sequence is CASSLQGAYGYTF. CDR3 DNA (partial): TGTGCCAGCTCACTACAGGGAGCCTATGGC.

Notes on this clone: The read finishes 3 residues shy of the CDR3 end, and the germline J gene is used to complete it. This sequence joins TRBV7-6 and TRBJ1-6; tentatively, D is TRBD1 (5 bases). The V gene lost 5 bases and the J gene lost 9 bases, with 14 bases spanning the gap. The CDR3 spans 14 residues. From germline, CDR1 is SGHVS and CDR2 FNYEAQ. The sequenced part of the CDR3 DNA is TGTGCCAGCAGCCTACGACAGTTAGGTTCACCC. This translates into CASSLRQLGSP. The complete CDR3 sequence is CASSLRQLGSPLHF.

This clone was seen more than once but under ten times. The read ends 3 residues early relative to the CDR3; the germline J gene fills the gap. This chain uses TRBV30 with TRBJ2-5, with D possibly being TRBD1 (6 bases). V shed 0 bases and J shed 0 bases, with 11 bases lying between them. The CDR3 has 15 amino acids. Germline lookup yields CDR1 GTSNPN and CDR2 SVGIG (reference sequence). The CDR3 spells CAWSVLWTDQETQYF. The CDR3 bases that were read are TGTGCCTGGAGTGTACTTTGGACAGACCAAGAGACC.

This clone was recorded at least ten times. With the read ending 3 residues before the CDR3 end, the germline J gene is used to fill in that end. V gene TRBV19 combines with J gene TRBJ2-4; D call uncertain. From germline, CDR1 is LNHDA and CDR2 SQIVND (reference sequence). V was cut by 3 bases and J by 3 bases, with 6 bases left in between. There are 13 residues in the CDR3. The CDR3 loop is CASSITNKNIQYF. Partial CDR3 DNA: TGTGCCAGTAGTATCACAAACAAAAACATT.

About this clone: The observed sequence ends 3 residues before the CDR3 terminus, with the missing tail filled in from the germline J gene. This chain joins TRBV6-2 or TRBV6-3 and TRBJ2-5, with 11 bases that match TRBD2. The germline CDR1 and CDR2 sequences are MNHEY and SVGEGT. Trimming took 6 bases from V and 4 from J; bases not matched to a gene: 1. The CDR3 runs to 13 residues. The sequenced CDR3 bases are TGTGCCAGCAGAACTAGCGGGGGAGAGACC. It encodes CASRTSGGET. The full-length CDR3 reads as CASRTSGGETQYF.

The sequenced part of the CDR3 DNA is TGTGCCAGCAGTGAAGCGCTCACTTCTGGAAACACC. Amino acids: CASSEALTSGNT. The whole CDR3 protein reads CASSEALTSGNTIYF. The rearrangement links TRBV2 to TRBJ1-3, with D unresolved. Read sequence stops 3 residues before the CDR3 end, and the germline J gene provides the missing end. Germline V gene data show CDR1 as SNHLY and CDR2 as FYNNEI. The CDR3 covers 15 residues. V was pared by 0 bases and J by 1 base, with 7 bases between.

Concerning this clone itself: The read terminates 3 residues before the CDR3 end, so the remaining end is supplied by the germline J gene. V and J are TRBV19 and TRBJ1-2, with 7 bases that match TRBD1. V lost 3 bases and J lost 5; bases outside the gene matches: 6. Germline lookup yields CDR1 LNHDA and CDR2 SQIVND (reference sequence). The CDR3 is 14 residues long. CDR3 DNA (partial): TGTGCCAGTAGTATTTGGGACAGAAAATATGGC. Encoded protein: CASSIWDRKYG. The entire CDR3 is CASSIWDRKYGYTF.

This clone was observed a few times. The read terminates 3 residues ahead of where the CDR3 ends, so the germline J gene completes it. The chain is built from TRBV11-2 and TRBJ2-5; 15 positions match TRBD2. This CDR3 contains 15 residues. Trimming at V came to 10 bases and at J to 4 bases, leaving 7 bases not matched to a gene. Germline assignment: CDR1 SGHAT and CDR2 FQNNGV. CDR3 DNA (partial): TGTGCCACCACACAGGGACTAGCGGGAGGAGAGACC. Translation gives CATTQGLAGGET. The CDR3 as a whole reads CATTQGLAGGETQYF.

There are a few counts of this clone. The read falls 3 residues short of the CDR3 end, and the missing part is taken from the germline J gene. This chain links TRBV30 with TRBJ2-5, with 7 bases matching TRBD2. Germline assignment: CDR1 GTSNPN and CDR2 SVGIG (reference sequence). CDR3 size: 13 residues. The ends lost 5 bases at V and 1 base at J; junction bases unmatched: 4. The part of the CDR3 DNA that was read is TGTGCCTGGTCTAGCGGCTTCCAAGAGACC. This encodes CAWSSGFQET. The full CDR3 is CAWSSGFQETQYF.

This clone was seen more than once but under ten times. The CDR3 end falls 3 residues outside the read, so it is completed with the germline J gene. The chain links TRBV7-3 to TRBJ2-2; TRBD1 is a possible D gene (6 bases). This CDR3 has 13 residues. Germline CDR1 is SGHTA and CDR2 is FQGTGA. V lost 4 bases, J lost 3 bases, and 6 bases lay in between. The CDR3 DNA, read in part, is TGTGCCAGCAGCTCAGGGGACACCGGGGAG. Protein product: CASSSGDTGE. The full CDR3 protein is CASSSGDTGELFF.

This clone was found a few times. Read data end 3 residues before the CDR3 end; the end is taken from the germline J gene. The gene calls are TRBV18 and TRBJ1-1; D perhaps matches TRBD1 (6 bases). In germline, CDR1 is KGHSH, CDR2 LQKENI. Trimming removed 6 bases from V and 4 bases from J, with 12 bases in between. The CDR3 is 13 residues long. CDR3 sequence reads: CASSPRGGTEAFF. Partial CDR3 DNA: TGTGCCAGCTCGCCTAGGGGGGGCACTGAA.

In regard to this clone: The read ends 3 residues before the CDR3 terminus; that terminus is restored from the germline J gene. The chain uses TRBV19 and TRBJ1-2, with a tentative D call TRBD1 (5 bases). This CDR3 contains 13 residues. In germline, CDR1 is LNHDA, CDR2 SQIVND (reference sequence). The CDR3 DNA, read in part, is TGTGCCACCACTCGGTGGGGCCAGCAGGGC. Translated, it gives CATTRWGQQG. In full, the CDR3 is CATTRWGQQGYTF.

This clone has only a few counts. The read ends 3 residues before the CDR3 terminus; that terminus is restored from the germline J gene. The V and J genes are TRBV7-2 and TRBJ2-7; maybe TRBD2 (7 bases). CDR1 SGHTA and CDR2 FQGNSA come from the germline V gene. V was clipped by 1 base and J by 6 bases, with 16 bases between them. The CDR3 is 15 amino acids. This chain's CDR3 is CASSLVEQGGSEQYF. CDR3 bases read: TGTGCCAGCAGCTTAGTGGAACAGGGAGGGAGCGAG.

Details on this clone: The read terminates 3 residues ahead of where the CDR3 ends, so the germline J gene completes it. The chain combines TRBV7-9 with TRBJ2-7; tentatively, D is TRBD1 (6 bases). This CDR3 has 15 amino acids. Trimming took 1 base from V and 3 from J, leaving 13 bases between them. Germline lookup yields CDR1 SEHNR and CDR2 FQNEAQ (reference sequence). CDR3 residues: CASSLVRGQYYEQYF. The sequenced part of the CDR3 DNA is TGTGCCAGCAGCTTAGTCCGCGGACAGTACTACGAG.

To note about this clone: With the read ending 3 residues before the CDR3 end, the germline J gene is used to fill in that end. The V gene is TRBV19, the J gene TRBJ2-3; 9 positions agree with TRBD1. CDR1 LNHDA and CDR2 SQIVND come from the germline V gene (reference sequence). The CDR3 contains 15 residues. The ends lost 5 bases at V and 6 bases at J; junction bases unmatched: 9. CDR3 DNA (partial): TGTGCCAGTAGTCTCCGACAGGGGGTGGGGGATACG. It specifies CASSLRQGVGDT. The entire CDR3 protein reads CASSLRQGVGDTQYF.

This clone was seen more than once but under ten times. Read data end 3 residues before the CDR3 end; the end is taken from the germline J gene. V and J are TRBV7-2 and TRBJ1-2; D call uncertain. Deletions cut 1 base from V and 3 bases from J, with 6 bases between. The germline V gene encodes CDR1 SGHTA and CDR2 FQGNSA. The length of the CDR3 is 13 residues. The CDR3 is CASSLDRDYGYTF. The CDR3 DNA, read in part, is TGTGCCAGCAGCTTAGACAGAGACTATGGC. The full variable domain, completed using reference TRBV7-2 and TRBJ1-2, is GAGVSQSPSNKVTEKGKDVELRCDPISGHTALYWYRQSLGQGLEFLIYFQGNSAPDKSGLPSDRFSAERTGGSVSTLTIQRTQQEDSAVYLCASSLDRDYGYTFGSGTRLTVV.

By sample share, this clone is medium-sized. The junction differs from germline at one of its ends, possibly a read error. The observed sequence ends 3 residues before the CDR3 terminus, with the missing tail filled in from the germline J gene. The chain joins TRBV4-2 to TRBJ2-7; no clear D. There are 13 residues in the CDR3. Germline V gives CDR1 LGHNA, CDR2 YNFKEQ. CDR3 DNA (partial): TGCGCCAGCAGCCAAGAATATCCCGGCGAG. Its translation is CASSQEYPGE. The full CDR3 is CASSQEYPGEQYF.

This clone was seen more than once but under ten times. The sequenced fragment ends 3 residues before the CDR3 boundary, so the rest is inferred from the germline J gene. The V gene is TRBV7-8, the J gene TRBJ2-3; the D gene is possibly TRBD1 (6 bases). This CDR3 spans 16 amino acids. Germline V gene lookup returns CDR1 SGHVS and CDR2 FQNEAQ. Trimming pared 3 bases from V and 7 bases from J, leaving 20 bases between. The sequenced CDR3 bases are TGTGCCAGCAGCTTCAACTCTGGAGAGACAGGCCATACG. Translating gives CASSFNSGETGHT. The CDR3 reads in full as CASSFNSGETGHTQYF.

Many counts were recorded for this clone. The CDR3 extends 3 residues past the end of the read, so its final part is completed from the germline J gene. The chain combines TRBV5-4 with TRBJ1-2; D unclear. CDR3 length: 14 residues. V lost 0 bases, J lost 5 bases, and 11 bases lay in between. From germline, CDR1 is SGHNT and CDR2 YYREEE (reference sequence). CDR3 loop: CASSLGDAEYGYTF. The covered CDR3 bases are TGTGCCAGCAGCTTGGGAGACGCGGAGTATGGC.

Turning to this clone: The CDR3 end lies 3 residues beyond the end of the read and is filled in from the germline J gene. V and J are TRBV7-2 and TRBJ2-1; no clear D gene. CDR1 SGHTA and CDR2 FQGNSA come from the germline V gene. Trimming cost V 1 base and J 2 bases, with 9 bases left between them. The CDR3 is 15 amino acids. The chain's CDR3 is CASSLVAKTYNEQFF. CDR3 DNA (partial): TGTGCCAGCAGCTTAGTAGCCAAGACCTACAATGAG.

With regard to this clone: Read sequence stops 3 residues before the CDR3 end, and the germline J gene provides the missing end. This chain connects TRBV2 to TRBJ1-5, with a possible D match to TRBD1 (6 bases). This CDR3 spans 14 amino acids. Germline V CDR1 and CDR2: SNHLY, FYNNEI. Trimming left V 5 bases short and J 7 bases short, with 15 bases between. The CDR3 DNA, read in part, is TGTGCCAGCAGTATGGACAGAGGTGGGCAGCCC. Encoded protein: CASSMDRGGQP. The entire CDR3 protein reads CASSMDRGGQPQHF.

This clone was observed a handful of times. The CDR3 extends 3 residues past the end of the read, so its final part is completed from the germline J gene. The V gene is TRBV7-9, the J gene TRBJ2-7, with a weak D call TRBD1 (5 bases). From germline, CDR1 is SEHNR and CDR2 FQNEAQ (reference sequence). The CDR3 length is 15 residues. The V and J ends lost 1 base and 4 bases respectively, with 14 bases between them. CDR3 DNA (partial): TGTGCCAGCAGCTTAGTCGGTTCAGGGTTGTACGAG. It is translated as CASSLVGSGLYE. The full CDR3 protein reads CASSLVGSGLYEQYF.

This clone was found a few times. The missing CDR3 end, 3 residues past where the read stops, is filled in from the germline J gene. The chain is built from TRBV19 and TRBJ2-3; 7 positions agree with TRBD2. CDR3 length equals 16 residues. CDR1 and CDR2 (germline): LNHDA, SQIVND (reference sequence). V shed 4 bases, J shed 6 bases, and the junction held 13 bases outside the gene matches. This CDR3 reads CASSSLDSWEGDTQYF. Incomplete CDR3 DNA: TGTGCCAGTAGTAGCCTGGATTCTTGGGAGGGGGATACG.

To note about this clone: The CDR3 goes on 3 residues after the read ends, and that part is filled in from the germline J gene. The gene calls are TRBV7-2 and TRBJ2-7, with 9 bases fitting TRBD1. This CDR3 spans 15 amino acids. Germline trimming cut 5 bases from V and 1 base from J; bases unmatched to any gene: 6. Germline lookup yields CDR1 SGHTA and CDR2 FQGNSA. The CDR3 bases that were read are TGTGCCAGCAGCCCAGAGGGACAGGGTTCCTACGAG. Protein sequence: CASSPEGQGSYE. The whole CDR3 is CASSPEGQGSYEQYF. The full variable domain, its missing parts supplied by reference TRBV7-2 and TRBJ2-7, is GAGVSQSPSNKVTEKGKDVELRCDPISGHTALYWYRQSLGQGLEFLIYFQGNSAPDKSGLPSDRFSAERTGGSVSTLTIQRTQQEDSAVYLCASSPEGQGSYEQYFGPGTRLTVT.

This clone showed up just a few times. CDR3 region: CASSVQGAGNQPQHF. The sequenced CDR3 bases are TGTGCCAGCAGTGTACAGGGGGCGGGTAATCAGCCC. J is TRBJ1-5 and V is TRBV6-1; 9 nucleotides line up with TRBD1. The read halts 3 residues ahead of the CDR3 end, with the missing end drawn from the germline J gene. Trimming took 4 bases from V and 4 from J; bases not matched to a gene: 5. The germline CDR1 and CDR2 sequences are MNHNS and SASEGT. CDR3 length equals 15 residues.

Concerning this clone: The read terminates 3 residues before the CDR3 end, so the remaining end is supplied by the germline J gene. The chain joins TRBV10-3 to TRBJ2-1; D perhaps matches TRBD1 (5 bases). V was trimmed by 3 bases and J by 7 bases, leaving 13 bases between them. CDR3 length equals 14 residues. Germline-derived CDR1 and CDR2 are ENHRY and SYGVKD. CDR3 bases read: TGTGCCATCAGTGAAGGAAAGGGGAAGAATGAG. This encodes CAISEGKGKNE. The entire CDR3 protein reads CAISEGKGKNEQFF.

Judged by abundance, this clone is medium-sized. The read falls 3 residues short of the CDR3 end, and the missing part is taken from the germline J gene. The chain is built from TRBV11-2 and TRBJ1-1; no definite D call. V dropped 5 bases and J dropped 5 bases, with 12 bases sitting between them. Germline loops: CDR1 SGHAT, CDR2 FQNNGV. This CDR3 is built from 13 residues. The covered CDR3 bases are TGTGCCAGCAGCCCCTTTACCGGGACTGAA. Protein sequence: CASSPFTGTE. The full CDR3 reads CASSPFTGTEAFF.